The clone carrying this TCR beta chain was counted a few times. What it binds is unknown. The source of the sample is a study of T cells in localized non-small cell lung cancer. Findings and limits, study-wide: Density of T cells in blood, when higher, went with longer overall survival. Uninvolved adjacent lung had the highest recorded T cell clonality, with tumor below it. Adjacent lung tissue had a median about 60 of the top 100 clones found in the tumor.

Repertoires were generated with immunoSEQ multiplex PCR, while TCRdb's copy carries only in-frame clones and drops some. The sample shows around 64,000 clones, around 90% of them seen only once. The CDR3 is 13 amino acids. Germline V lookup: CDR1 SEHNR, CDR2 FQNEAQ (reference sequence). V lost 3 bases, J lost 10 bases, and 16 bases lay in between. This specimen consisted of peripheral blood, obtained before any cancer treatment. The sequence derives from a man aged 40 to 70 with stage I squamous cell lung carcinoma. The rearrangement links TRBV7-9 to TRBJ2-7; D is perhaps TRBD1 or TRBD2 (5 bases each). In DNA form, the CDR3 reads TGTGCCAGCAGCTTTTACGGGGCAGAGTTTCAGTACTTC. It translates to CASSFYGAEFQYF. The full variable domain, with the rest looked up from reference TRBV7-9 and TRBJ2-7, is DTGVSQNPRHKITKRGQNVTFRCDPISEHNRLYWYRQTLGQGPEFLTYFQNEAQLEKSRLLSDRFSAERPKGSFSTLEIQRTEQGDSAMYLCASSFYGAEFQYFGPGTRLTVT.